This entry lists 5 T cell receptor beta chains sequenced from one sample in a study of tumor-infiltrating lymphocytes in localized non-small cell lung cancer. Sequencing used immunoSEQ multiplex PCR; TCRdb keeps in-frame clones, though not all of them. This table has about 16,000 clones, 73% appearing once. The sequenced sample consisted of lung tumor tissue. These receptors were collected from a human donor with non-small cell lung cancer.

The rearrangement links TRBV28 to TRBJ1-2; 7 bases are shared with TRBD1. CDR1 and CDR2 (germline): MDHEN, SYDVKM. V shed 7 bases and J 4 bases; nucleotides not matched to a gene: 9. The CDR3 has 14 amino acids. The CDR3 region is CASNPGQRAYGYTF. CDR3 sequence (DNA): TGTGCCAGCAATCCGGGACAGAGAGCCTATGGCTACACCTTC.

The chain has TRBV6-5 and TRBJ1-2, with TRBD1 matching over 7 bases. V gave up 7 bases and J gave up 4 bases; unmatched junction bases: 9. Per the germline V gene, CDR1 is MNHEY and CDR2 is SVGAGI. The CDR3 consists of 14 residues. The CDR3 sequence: CASTIRTGIYGYTF. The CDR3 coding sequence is TGTGCCAGCACCATACGGACAGGAATCTATGGCTACACCTTC.

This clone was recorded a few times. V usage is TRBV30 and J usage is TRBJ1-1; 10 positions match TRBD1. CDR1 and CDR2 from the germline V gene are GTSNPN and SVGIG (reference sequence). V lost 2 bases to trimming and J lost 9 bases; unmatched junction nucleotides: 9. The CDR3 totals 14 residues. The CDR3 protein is CAWSTTGGGGKAFF. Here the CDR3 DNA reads TGTGCCTGGAGTACGACAGGGGGCGGGGGGAAAGCTTTCTTT.

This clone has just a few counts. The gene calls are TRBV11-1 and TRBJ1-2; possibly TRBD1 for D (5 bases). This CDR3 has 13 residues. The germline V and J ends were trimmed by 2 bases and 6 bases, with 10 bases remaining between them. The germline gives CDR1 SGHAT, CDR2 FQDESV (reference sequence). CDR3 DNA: TGTGCCAGCAGCTTATCCAGGGCGGATGGCTACACCTTC. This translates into CASSLSRADGYTF.

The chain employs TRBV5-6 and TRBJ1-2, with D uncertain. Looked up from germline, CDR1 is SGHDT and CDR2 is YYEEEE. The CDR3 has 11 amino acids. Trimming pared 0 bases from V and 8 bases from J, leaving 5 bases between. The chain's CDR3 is CASSLDGGYTF. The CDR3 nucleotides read TGTGCCAGCAGCTTGGACGGCGGCTACACCTTC. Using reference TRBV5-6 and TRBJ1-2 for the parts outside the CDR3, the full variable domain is DAGVTQSPTHLIKTRGQQVTLRCSPKSGHDTVSWYQQALGQGPQFIFQYYEEEERQRGNFPDRFSGHQFPNYSSELNVNALLLGDSALYLCASSLDGGYTFGSGTRLTVV.